The source of this T cell receptor beta chain is a study of CD8 T cells in ankylosing spondylitis. CDR1 and CDR2 from the germline V gene are MGHDK and SYGVNS. This CDR3 comprises 11 residues. V lost 8 bases to trimming and J lost 4 bases, with 6 bases between them. In TCRdb, the 5' RACE reads were re-called with MiXCR into one record per CDR3 protein. The sample contains around 130,000 distinct CDR3 sequences, over 6.5% of which appear only once. Study-level points and caveats: Matched ankylosing spondylitis synovial fluid reportedly showed significant enrichment of disease-linked clones.

Remarks on this clonotype: The antigen is not known.

The sequence came from a male donor with ankylosing spondylitis or in good health (not recorded which). The chain has TRBV25-1 and TRBJ2-1; TRBD1 might be the D (5 bases). Sequenced sample: blood, either unsorted or a sorted T cell fraction (not recorded which). The CDR3 DNA reads as TGTGCCAGCGGGGCTTACAATGAGCAGTTCTTC. Translated: CASGAYNEQFF.